This TCR beta chain emerged from a study of cytomegalovirus exposure and HLA in healthy donors. Study-level points and caveats: From TCR beta sequences, most subjects' HLA-A and HLA-B alleles were reportedly predicted accurately. The authors listed 180 or so TCR beta chains as cytomegalovirus-associated.

Both 60 Vbeta primers and 13 Jbeta primers went into the PCR. Some clones are missing from TCRdb's copy, which holds only in-frame ones; the method was immunoSEQ multiplex PCR. In the table there are around 130,000 clones, about 78% of which are singletons. As to this clone: Its antigen is as yet unknown.

V shed 0 bases and J shed 3 bases, with 11 bases lying between them. There are 15 residues in the CDR3. Germline CDR1 and CDR2: LGHNA and YNFKEQ. All the people who gave samples were healthy bone marrow donors. This TCR was sampled from a human donor in good health. The gene calls are TRBV4-2 and TRBJ1-2, with D tentatively TRBD1 (5 bases). Specimen: PBMCs. CDR3 nucleotide sequence: TGTGCCAGCAGCCAAGACAGGGTGACAGACTATGGCTACACCTTC. Translated, it gives CASSQDRVTDYGYTF.